One sample yielded the 5 T cell receptor beta chains listed below, sequenced in a study of human T cells and chemical hapten exposure. TCRdb processed the RACE reads anew with MiXCR; each CDR3 protein has one entry. The sample has around 380,000 distinct CDR3 sequences, about 4.4% seen once. Sample time point: patch test 1, 2 weeks after DPC sensitization. As to treatment: therapeutic diphenylcyclopropenone sensitization with weekly scalp DPC. This specimen was whole blood, taken in connection with sensitization to the hapten diphenylcyclopropenone (DPC). These receptors originate from a woman in her 50s with alopecia areata. Some clones in this sample may be carry-over from other donors' samples.

This clonotype appeared a few times. The V call is TRBV20-1, the J call TRBJ2-7; tentatively, D is TRBD2 (5 bases). CDR1 and CDR2 (germline): DFQATT, SNEGSKA (reference sequence). Trimming took off 6 bases at V and 5 bases at J, with 17 bases between the two ends. This CDR3 spans 13 amino acids. Here the CDR3 reads CSARRDYKNEQYF. The CDR3 DNA reads as TGCAGTGCCCGCCGAGACTATAAGAACGAGCAGTACTTC.

This clonotype has more than one count but fewer than ten. The rearrangement uses TRBV11-2 and TRBJ1-1; 7 bases line up with TRBD1. V trimming: 6 bases; J trimming: 0 bases; junction bases outside the gene matches: 7. CDR1 SGHAT and CDR2 FQNNGV come from the germline V gene. The CDR3 runs 15 residues. The CDR3 sequence is CASRPNRGLNTEAFF. For the CDR3, the DNA is TGTGCCAGCAGGCCAAACAGGGGACTGAACACTGAAGCTTTCTTT.

The chain carries TRBV12-3 or TRBV12-4 and TRBJ2-7; D is perhaps TRBD2 (7 bases). This CDR3 contains 16 residues. The V gene lost 0 bases and the J gene lost 2 bases, with 14 bases spanning the gap. The CDR3 bases are TGTGCCAGCAGTTTAGCGGGGGGGCGGCAGCCCTACGAGCAGTACTTC. Translated, it gives CASSLAGGRQPYEQYF.

The sample holds many counts of this clonotype. This chain joins TRBV20-1 and TRBJ1-4; TRBD1 might be the D (5 bases). CDR1 and CDR2 from the germline V gene are DFQATT and SNEGSKA (reference sequence). The V and J ends lost 6 bases and 0 bases respectively, with 8 bases between them. This CDR3 contains 13 residues. The CDR3 sequence: CSALGATNEKLFF. In DNA, the CDR3 is TGCAGTGCCTTGGGGGCAACTAATGAAAAACTGTTTTTT.

This clonotype was seen ten or more times. This chain links TRBV2 with TRBJ1-5; 7 positions match TRBD1. Germline V gives CDR1 SNHLY, CDR2 FYNNEI. Trimming cost V 2 bases and J 4 bases; bases outside gene matches: 14. The CDR3 extends over 18 amino acids. The chain's CDR3 is CASSEPLGQIRGNQPQHF. CDR3 sequence (DNA): TGTGCCAGCAGTGAACCTTTGGGACAGATTAGGGGGAATCAGCCCCAGCATTTT.